Included here is one T cell receptor beta chain sequence, with context. Its antigen target is currently unknown. Base qualities are not recorded, but no much larger clone differs from it by a single base. This sample was included in a study of blood T cell repertoires in COVID-19 (dated by TCRdb to about 2020). Context from the whole study: Samples covering the acute and convalescent phases of COVID-19 were provided by collaborators in the United States, Italy and Spain. A de-identified subject ID, COVID-19 status, age in years and sex were almost always included in the sample metadata. The repertoires were made available in a free public database intended to serve as a resource for research on the immune response to SARS-CoV-2. Samples came from the ongoing ImmuneRACE study (first 160 participants) plus 1,254 subjects from 6 global collaborators. The prospective study material was composed of cDNA or gDNA derived from T cells, B-cell-depleted T cells, or PBMCs. Where available, HLA class I and class II types were taken from metadata supplied by the sample provider and were not determined by assay-based typing. Deeply sampled blood TCRbeta repertoires from subjects exposed to, actively infected with, or recovered from COVID-19 were included in the dataset.

The immunoSEQ Assay, a bias-controlled multiplex PCR, was used to amplify TCRbeta CDR3 regions from genomic DNA. In the authors' own workflow: Nucleated cell counts per sample were estimated from amplification of reference gene primers within the assay. To quantify the absolute abundance of each unique TCRbeta CDR3 rearrangement, sequence reads were collapsed and filtered. Productive Simpson clonality was computed per sample as the square root of Simpson's diversity index over productive rearrangements. Not all clones reach the TCRdb copy of this immuneACCESS table, which keeps in-frame sequences only. Checked studies attribute under half of the gap to unresolved V genes and leave the rest unexplained. V and J calls and clone size are those listed in that table; D and trimming were worked out from the DNA. Here the sample has nearly 300,000 clones; roughly nine tenths occur a single time. Approximately 2.9% of the sample comes from the top ten.

In the prospective study, participants were about 18 to 95 years old, resided in about two dozen geographic areas of the United States, and were enrolled through a virtual design. Cohort assignment in the prospective study relied on participant-reported clinical history from a screening survey and a study questionnaire. Exposed participants had been in contact, within 2 weeks of entering the study, with a person who had a PCR-confirmed or clinician-diagnosed case of COVID-19. Mobile phlebotomists in the prospective study collected whole blood, serum and a nasopharyngeal or oropharyngeal swab from every participant. Prospective study participants could optionally give additional blood draws and questionnaires over a roughly two-month period. Blood samples from the prospective study were shipped frozen or at room temperature prior to DNA extraction. V is pared back by 4 bases and J by 4 bases, with 11 bases lying between the germline termini. Reading from cysteine to phenylalanine, the CDR3 counts 13 amino acids. The read is trimmed to its CDR3 DNA, 39 bases read in frame from base 1. In the germline V gene, CDR1 corresponds to SGDLS and CDR2 to YYNGEE.

The research as a whole found: The quantity of clinical and demographic metadata differed by source and by participant and was supplied without curation.

The sequenced sample was PBMCs or T cells enriched from blood (not recorded which). This sequence originates from a woman aged 45-60 years who had been exposed to COVID-19. The sequence joins TRBV9 to TRBJ1-1, with no D gene named confidently. Here is the DNA: TGTGCCAGCAGCTCCTTTCGGGGCACTGAAGCTTTCTTT. Translated, it reads CASSSFRGTEAFF.